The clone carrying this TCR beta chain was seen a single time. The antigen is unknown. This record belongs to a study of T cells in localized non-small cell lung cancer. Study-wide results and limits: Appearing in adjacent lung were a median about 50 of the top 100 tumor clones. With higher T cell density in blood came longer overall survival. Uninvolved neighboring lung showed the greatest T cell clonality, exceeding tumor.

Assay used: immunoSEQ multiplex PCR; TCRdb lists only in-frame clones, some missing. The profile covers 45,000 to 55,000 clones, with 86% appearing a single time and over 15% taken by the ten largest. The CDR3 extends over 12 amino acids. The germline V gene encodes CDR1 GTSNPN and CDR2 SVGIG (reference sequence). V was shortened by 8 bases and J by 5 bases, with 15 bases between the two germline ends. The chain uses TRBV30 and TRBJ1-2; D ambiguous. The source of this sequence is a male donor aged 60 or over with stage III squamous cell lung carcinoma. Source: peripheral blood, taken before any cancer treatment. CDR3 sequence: CAGNAGDYGYTF. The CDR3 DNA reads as TGTGCCGGCAATGCCGGGGATTATGGCTACACCTTC. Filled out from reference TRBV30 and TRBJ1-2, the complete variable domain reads SQTIHQWPATLVQPVGSPLSLECTVEGTSNPNLYWYRQAAGRGLQLLFYSVGIGQISSEVPQNLSASRPQDRQFILSSKKLLLSDSGFYLCAGNAGDYGYTFGSGTRLTVV.